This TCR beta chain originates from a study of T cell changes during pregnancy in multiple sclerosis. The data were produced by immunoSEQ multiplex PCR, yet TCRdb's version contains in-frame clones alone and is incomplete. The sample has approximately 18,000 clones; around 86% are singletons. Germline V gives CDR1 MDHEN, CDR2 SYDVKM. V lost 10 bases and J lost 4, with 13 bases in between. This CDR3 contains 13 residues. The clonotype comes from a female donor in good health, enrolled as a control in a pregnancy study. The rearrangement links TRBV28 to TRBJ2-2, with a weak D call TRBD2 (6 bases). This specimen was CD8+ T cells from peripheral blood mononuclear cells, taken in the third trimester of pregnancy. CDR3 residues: CATEGPGTGELFF. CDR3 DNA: TGTGCCACGGAGGGCCCGGGCACCGGGGAGCTGTTTTTT.